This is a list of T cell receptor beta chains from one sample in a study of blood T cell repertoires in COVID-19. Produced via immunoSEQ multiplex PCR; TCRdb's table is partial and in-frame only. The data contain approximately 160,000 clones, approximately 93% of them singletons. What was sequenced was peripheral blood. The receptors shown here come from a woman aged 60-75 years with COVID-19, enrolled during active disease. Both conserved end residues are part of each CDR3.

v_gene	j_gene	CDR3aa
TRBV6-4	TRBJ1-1	CASSTGANTEAFF
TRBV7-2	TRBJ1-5	CASSSRQGTQPQHF
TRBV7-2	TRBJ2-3	CASSKPGLVPDTQYF
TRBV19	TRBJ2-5	CASSMVVLSGYEETQYF
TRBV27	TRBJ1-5	CASSSGQARQPQHF
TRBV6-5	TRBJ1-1	CASSSMSNTEAFF
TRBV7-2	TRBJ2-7	CASSLALAGGDYEQYF
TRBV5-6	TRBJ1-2	CASSLEGGPDYGYTF
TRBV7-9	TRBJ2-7	CASSLASGASYEQYF
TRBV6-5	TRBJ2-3	CASFSSADTQYF
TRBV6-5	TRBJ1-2	CASSLGQSYGYTF
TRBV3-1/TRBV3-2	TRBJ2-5	CASSQGLAGAIQETQYF
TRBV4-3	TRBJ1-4	CASSQDIRASEKLFF
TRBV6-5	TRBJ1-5	CATKSGYGNQPQHF
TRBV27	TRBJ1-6	CASSLPPGRVGHSPLHF
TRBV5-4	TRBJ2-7	CASSLDVAGGHYEQYF
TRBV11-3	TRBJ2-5	CASSLGRGTQETQYF
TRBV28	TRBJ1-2	CASSWFQEPNYGYTF
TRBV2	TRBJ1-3	CACYRGASGNTIYF
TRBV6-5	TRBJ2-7	CASSEGGGPSYEQYF
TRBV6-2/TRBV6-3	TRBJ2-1	CASSYSRGLSYNEQFF
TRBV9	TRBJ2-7	CASRVEVYDYEQYF
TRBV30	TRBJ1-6	CAWRVDSPLHF
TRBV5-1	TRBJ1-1	CASSWGGGWMNTEAFF
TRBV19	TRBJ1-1	CASSVRRANTEAFF
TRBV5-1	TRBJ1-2	CASSLETGSDYGYTF
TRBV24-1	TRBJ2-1	CATSDFGRGKDEQFF
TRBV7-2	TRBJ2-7	CASSLTGGSYEQYF
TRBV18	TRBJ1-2	CASSPLPGQVEYGYTF
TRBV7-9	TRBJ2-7	CASSKSDNSYEQYF
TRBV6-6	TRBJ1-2	CASSSPLGGYTF
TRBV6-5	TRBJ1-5	CASRKTGNSNQPQHF
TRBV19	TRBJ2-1	CASRILAGGEDEQFF
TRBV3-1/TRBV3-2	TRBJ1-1	CASSLTRGKAFF
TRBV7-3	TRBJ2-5	CASSLSGGTETQYF
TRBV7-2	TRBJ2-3	CASSNRVGTDTQYF
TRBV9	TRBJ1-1	CASSVDPGKGVDTEAFF
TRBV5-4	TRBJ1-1	CASSSGQGLNTEAFF
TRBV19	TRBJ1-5	CASEPDRVNGPQHF
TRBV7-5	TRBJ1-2	CARSMGRDTDYNYGYTF
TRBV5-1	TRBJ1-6	CASSPLKTGERYNSPLHF
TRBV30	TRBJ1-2	CALSKGARGYTF
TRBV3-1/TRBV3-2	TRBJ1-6	CASSQVRGVGASPLHF
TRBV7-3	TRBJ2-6	CASSLSGPSGANVLTF
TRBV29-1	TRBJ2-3	CSVGEGGGTDTQYF
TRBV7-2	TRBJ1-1	CASSLALTDTEAFF
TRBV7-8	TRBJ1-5	CASSLSGRGTGQPQHF
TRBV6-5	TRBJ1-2	CASSYSGVTNYGYTF
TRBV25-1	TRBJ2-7	CASMGVGQGYEQYF
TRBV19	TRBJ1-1	CASSPGQQNTEAFF
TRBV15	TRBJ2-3	CATSRERRGDTQYF
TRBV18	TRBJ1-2	CASSPDRNNYGYTF
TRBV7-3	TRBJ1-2	CASSPRPRAPNYGYTF
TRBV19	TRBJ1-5	CASSMTDRVNQPQHF
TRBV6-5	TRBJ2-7	CASSFAGGPIDEQYF
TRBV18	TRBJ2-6	CASSPRDRRTSGANVLTF
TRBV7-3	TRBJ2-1	CASSLSGYNEQFF
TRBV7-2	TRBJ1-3	CASSVTGGSGNTIYF
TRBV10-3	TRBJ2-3	CAMARTSDRTDTQYF
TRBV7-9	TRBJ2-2	CASSFGVIDRVNTGELFF